These T cell receptor beta chains were read from a single sample in a study of CD8 T cells in Susac syndrome. TCRdb called the immunoSEQ multiplex PCR reads again in MiXCR, with one record for every CDR3 protein. The sample gives about 400,000 distinct CDR3 sequences, about 85% of which show up once; approximately 0.11% is in the top ten. The source material was CD8+ T cells from PBMCs. These receptors all stem from a human donor with multiple sclerosis. Both conserved end residues are part of each CDR3. The D gene is left open where the match is weak. For some rows the clone size is stated as once, few or many, or as a class when expanded; others skip it.

abundance,v_gene,j_gene,d_gene,CDR3nt,CDR3aa
NA,TRBV19,TRBJ2-1,TRBD2,TGTGCCAGTAGACCCCGGACTAGCGGAGATTCCTCCTACAATGAGCAGTTCTTC,CASRPRTSGDSSYNEQFF
NA,TRBV12-3/TRBV12-4,TRBJ1-1,NA,TGTGCCAGCAGTTTTGGGGGACCGAGGAACACTGAAGCTTTCTTT,CASSFGGPRNTEAFF
NA,TRBV12-3/TRBV12-4,TRBJ2-7,TRBD1,TGTGCCAGCAGTGAGCGCCCAGGGGGCGATCGGAACGAGCAGTACTTC,CASSERPGGDRNEQYF
NA,TRBV28,TRBJ2-1,TRBD2,TGTGCCAGCAGTTTTATTACTAGCGGGGAATACAATGAGCAGTTCTTC,CASSFITSGEYNEQFF
NA,TRBV11-2,TRBJ2-5,NA,TGTGCCAGCAGCTCCCGGGACACACTTTTCCAAGAGACCCAGTACTTC,CASSSRDTLFQETQYF
NA,TRBV7-9,TRBJ2-2,NA,TGTGCCAGCAGCGCCCAGGGTGTCGAAAACACCGGGGAGCTGTTTTTT,CASSAQGVENTGELFF
NA,TRBV3-1,TRBJ2-6,NA,TGTGCCAGCAGCCAAGAGCCGGGATTTATCACCTCTGGGGCCAACGTCCTGACTTTC,CASSQEPGFITSGANVLTF
NA,TRBV5-5,TRBJ2-1,NA,TGTGCCAGCAGCTTGATTTTTACTCCCTTATGGCAGTTCTTC,CASSLIFTPLWQFF
NA,TRBV4-1,TRBJ2-5,TRBD2,TGCGCCAGCAGCCAACTGCTCGCGGGGGGAGAGACCCAGTACTTC,CASSQLLAGGETQYF
NA,TRBV30,TRBJ1-2,TRBD1,TGTGCCTGGAGTGAGACAGGGGGCCGCGGCTACACCTTC,CAWSETGGRGYTF
once,TRBV19,TRBJ1-2,TRBD1,TGTGCCAGTAGTCGTCTGACAGGGGGCGACTATGGCTACACCTTC,CASSRLTGGDYGYTF
NA,TRBV27,TRBJ2-2,NA,TGTGCCAGCACTACTGGGGGGGAGCTGTTTTTT,CASTTGGELFF
NA,TRBV4-1,TRBJ2-7,TRBD2,TGCGCCAGCAGCCAAGACGTCGGGGGGGACGGCTTCTCCTACGAGCAGTACTTC,CASSQDVGGDGFSYEQYF
NA,TRBV27,TRBJ2-3,NA,TGTGCCAGCAGTTTACGCGGGACAGTTAGCACAGATACGCAGTATTTT,CASSLRGTVSTDTQYF
few,TRBV6-1,TRBJ1-2,NA,TGTGCCAGCAGTGAAGCGGGTAATTCCCCCTTC,CASSEAGNSPF
NA,TRBV4-1,TRBJ2-7,NA,TGCGCCAGCAGCCAAGACCTGGGGTGGGGTTCCTACGAGCAGTACTTC,CASSQDLGWGSYEQYF
NA,TRBV20-1,TRBJ1-5,NA,TGCAGTGCTAGGGGGAGAACGGGGTATCAGCCCCAGCATTTT,CSARGRTGYQPQHF
few,TRBV10-2,TRBJ2-3,TRBD2,TGCGCCAGCAGGGGACTAGCCGGAGATACGCAGTATTTT,CASRGLAGDTQYF
NA,TRBV12-3/TRBV12-4,TRBJ2-2,NA,TGTGCCAGCAGGGGGTCGAAGAAGGTTGTCACCGGGGAGCTGTTTTTT,CASRGSKKVVTGELFF
NA,TRBV27,TRBJ1-5,NA,TGTGCCAGCAGTTTATTAGGCGTCAATCAGCTCCAGCATTTT,CASSLLGVNQLQHF
NA,TRBV19,TRBJ1-5,NA,TGTGCCAGTAGAGGGACGGACGGCAATCAGCCCCAGCATTTT,CASRGTDGNQPQHF
NA,TRBV19,TRBJ1-5,NA,TGTGCCAGTAGTATAGTCCAGGCCAGCAATCAGCCCCAGCATTTT,CASSIVQASNQPQHF
NA,TRBV3-1,TRBJ2-3,TRBD2,TGTGCCAGCAGCCAAGAGTTCTATGGAGGGGCGGGGGCAGATACGCAGTATTTT,CASSQEFYGGAGADTQYF
NA,TRBV9,TRBJ1-6,NA,TGTGCCAGCAGCGTAGGGTGTAATTCACCCCTCCACTTT,CASSVGCNSPLHF
NA,TRBV29-1,TRBJ2-2,NA,TGCAGCGTTGAAGGTGTCACCGGGGAGCTGTTTTTT,CSVEGVTGELFF
NA,TRBV4-1,TRBJ2-2,NA,TGCGCCAGCAGCCAAGATGGGATCACTTTCACCGGGGAGCTGTTTTTT,CASSQDGITFTGELFF
NA,TRBV4-1,TRBJ2-3,NA,TGCGCCAGCAGCCTCGGGGTGGTCCCTAGCACAGATACGCAGTATTTT,CASSLGVVPSTDTQYF
NA,TRBV27,TRBJ2-7,TRBD2,TGTGCCAGCAGACTAGCGGGAGGGGGAACCTACGAGCAGTACTTC,CASRLAGGGTYEQYF